This T cell receptor beta chain was documented in a study of CD8 T cell repertoires and HIV-1 epitope variants. For the study at large: T cells were stimulated with Twenty-five Gag and Nef peptides separately. 1M T cells were kept uncultured as a baseline. Overall study results and limits: Eight or nine TCR beta clonotypes were antigen-specific, 5 to 7 apparently recognizing autologous or escape variants. The assay identified only TCR beta chains of antigen-proliferating T cells.

Profiled with immunoSEQ multiplex PCR; TCRdb holds only in-frame clones, not every one. Of several thousand clones listed, about 63% were seen once; the top ten hold 44%. Comments on this clone: Its matching antigen is unknown.

The CDR3 runs 14 residues. CDR1 SGHTA and CDR2 FQGNSA come from the germline V gene. Trimming left V 6 bases short and J 2 bases short, with 14 bases between. The genes are TRBV7-2 and TRBJ2-7; unclear D gene. The sample taken for sequencing was cultured CD8+ T cells derived from PBMCs. This sequence was found in a male donor with HIV. CDR3 coding DNA: TGTGCCAGCAGTTCAGATGTCTCGGCCTACGAGCAGTACTTC. It encodes CASSSDVSAYEQYF.